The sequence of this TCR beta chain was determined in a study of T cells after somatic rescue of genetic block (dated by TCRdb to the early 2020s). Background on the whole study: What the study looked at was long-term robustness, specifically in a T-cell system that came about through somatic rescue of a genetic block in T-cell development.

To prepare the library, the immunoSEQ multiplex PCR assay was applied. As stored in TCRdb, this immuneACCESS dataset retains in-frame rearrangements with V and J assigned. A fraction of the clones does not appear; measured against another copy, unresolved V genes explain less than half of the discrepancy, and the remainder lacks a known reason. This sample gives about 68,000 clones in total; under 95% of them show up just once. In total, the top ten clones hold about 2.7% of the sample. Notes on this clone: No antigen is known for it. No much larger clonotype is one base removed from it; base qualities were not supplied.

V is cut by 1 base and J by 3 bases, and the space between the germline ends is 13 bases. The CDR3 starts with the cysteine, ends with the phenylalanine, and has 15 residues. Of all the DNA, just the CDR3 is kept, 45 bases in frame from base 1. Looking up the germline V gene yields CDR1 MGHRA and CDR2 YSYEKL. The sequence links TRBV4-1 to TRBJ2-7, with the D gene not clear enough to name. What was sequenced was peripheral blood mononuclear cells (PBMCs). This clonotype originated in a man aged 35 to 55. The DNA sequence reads TGCGCCAGCAGCCAAGCGGATTTGCGGTTCTACGAGCAGTACTTC. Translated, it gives CASSQADLRFYEQYF.